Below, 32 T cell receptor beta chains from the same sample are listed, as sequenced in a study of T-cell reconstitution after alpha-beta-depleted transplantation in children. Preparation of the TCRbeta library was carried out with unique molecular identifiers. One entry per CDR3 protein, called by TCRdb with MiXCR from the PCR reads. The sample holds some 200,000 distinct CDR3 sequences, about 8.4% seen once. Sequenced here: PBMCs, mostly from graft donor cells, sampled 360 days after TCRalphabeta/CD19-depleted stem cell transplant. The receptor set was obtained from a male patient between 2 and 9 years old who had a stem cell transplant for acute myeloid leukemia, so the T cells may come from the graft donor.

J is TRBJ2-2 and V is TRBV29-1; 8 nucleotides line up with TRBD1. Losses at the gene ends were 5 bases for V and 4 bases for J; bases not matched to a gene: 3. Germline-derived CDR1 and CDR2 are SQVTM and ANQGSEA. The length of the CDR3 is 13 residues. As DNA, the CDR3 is TGCAGCGTTCGACAGGGGCCCACCGGGGAGCTGTTTTTT. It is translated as CSVRQGPTGELFF.

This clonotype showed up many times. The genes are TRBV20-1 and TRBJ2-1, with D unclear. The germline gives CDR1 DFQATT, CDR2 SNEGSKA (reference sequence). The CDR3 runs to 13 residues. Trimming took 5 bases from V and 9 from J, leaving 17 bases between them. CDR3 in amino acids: CSASSSYAGEQFF. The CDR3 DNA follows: TGCAGTGCTTCTTCCAGTTATGCTGGTGAGCAGTTCTTC.

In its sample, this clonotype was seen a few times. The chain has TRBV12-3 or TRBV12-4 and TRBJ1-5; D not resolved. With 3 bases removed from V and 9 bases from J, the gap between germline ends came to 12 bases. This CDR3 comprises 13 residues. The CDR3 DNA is TGTGCCAGCAGTTTGACGGATACGGGGCCCCAGCATTTT. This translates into CASSLTDTGPQHF.

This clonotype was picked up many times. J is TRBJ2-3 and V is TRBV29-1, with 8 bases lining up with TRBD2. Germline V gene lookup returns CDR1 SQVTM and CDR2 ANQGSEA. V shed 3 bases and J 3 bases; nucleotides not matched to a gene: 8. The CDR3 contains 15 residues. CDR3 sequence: CSVERLAGLTDTQYF. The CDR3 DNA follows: TGCAGCGTTGAGAGGTTAGCGGGACTGACAGATACGCAGTATTTT.

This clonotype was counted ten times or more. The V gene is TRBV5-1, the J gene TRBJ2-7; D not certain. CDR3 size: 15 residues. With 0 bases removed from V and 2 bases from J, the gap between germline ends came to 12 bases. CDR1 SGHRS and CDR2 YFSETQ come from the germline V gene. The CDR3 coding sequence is TGCGCCAGCAGCTTGGGGACCCTTCCGACCTACGAGCAGTACGTC. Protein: CASSLGTLPTYEQYV.

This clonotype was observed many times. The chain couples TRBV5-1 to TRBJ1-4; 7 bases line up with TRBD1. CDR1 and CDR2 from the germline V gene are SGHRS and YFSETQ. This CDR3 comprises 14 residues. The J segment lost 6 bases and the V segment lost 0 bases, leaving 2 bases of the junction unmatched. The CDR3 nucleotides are TGCGCCAGCAGCTTGGACAGGGGCCATGAAAAACTGTTTTTT. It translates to CASSLDRGHEKLFF.

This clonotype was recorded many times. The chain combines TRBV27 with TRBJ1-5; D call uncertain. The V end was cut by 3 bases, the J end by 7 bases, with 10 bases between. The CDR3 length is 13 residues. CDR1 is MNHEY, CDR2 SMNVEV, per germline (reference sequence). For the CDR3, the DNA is TGTGCCAGCAGTTTGGGGATTCGGCAGCCCCAGCATTTT. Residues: CASSLGIRQPQHF.

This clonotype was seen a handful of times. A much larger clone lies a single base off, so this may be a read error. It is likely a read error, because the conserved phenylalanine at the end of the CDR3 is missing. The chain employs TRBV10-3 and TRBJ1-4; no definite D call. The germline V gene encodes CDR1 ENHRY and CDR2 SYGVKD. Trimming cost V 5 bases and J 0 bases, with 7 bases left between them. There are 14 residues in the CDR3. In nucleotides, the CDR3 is TGTGCCATCAGTCCCACTGCAACTAATGAAAAACTGTTTTGT. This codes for CAISPTATNEKLFC.

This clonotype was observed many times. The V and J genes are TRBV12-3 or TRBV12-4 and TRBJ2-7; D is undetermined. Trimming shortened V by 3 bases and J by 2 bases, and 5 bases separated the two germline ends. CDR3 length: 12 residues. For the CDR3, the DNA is TGTGCCAGCAGTTTTGGCCCCTACGAGCAGTACGTC. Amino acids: CASSFGPYEQYV.

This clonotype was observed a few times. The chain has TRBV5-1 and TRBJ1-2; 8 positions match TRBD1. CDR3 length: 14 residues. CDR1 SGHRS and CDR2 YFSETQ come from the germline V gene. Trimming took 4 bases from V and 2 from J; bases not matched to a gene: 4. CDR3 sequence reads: CASSRTGINYGYTF. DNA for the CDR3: TGCGCCAGCAGCCGGACAGGGATAAACTATGGCTACACCTTC.

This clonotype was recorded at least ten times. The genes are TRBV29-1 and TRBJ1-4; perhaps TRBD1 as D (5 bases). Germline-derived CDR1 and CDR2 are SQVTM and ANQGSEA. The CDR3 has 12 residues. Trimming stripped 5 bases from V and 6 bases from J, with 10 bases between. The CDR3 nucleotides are TGCAGCGTTCGAAGGGGTGATGAAAAACTGTTTTTT. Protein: CSVRRGDEKLFF.

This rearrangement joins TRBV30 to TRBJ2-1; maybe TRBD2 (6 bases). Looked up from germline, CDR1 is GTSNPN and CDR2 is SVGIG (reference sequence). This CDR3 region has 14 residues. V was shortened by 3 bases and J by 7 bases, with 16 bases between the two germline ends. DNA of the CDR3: TGTGCCTGGAGACCCCGGGGGATGTGGAATGAGCAGTTCTTC. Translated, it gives CAWRPRGMWNEQFF. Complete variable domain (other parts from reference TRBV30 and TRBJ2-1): SQTIHQWPATLVQPVGSPLSLECTVEGTSNPNLYWYRQAAGRGLQLLFYSVGIGQISSEVPQNLSASRPQDRQFILSSKKLLLSDSGFYLCAWRPRGMWNEQFFGPGTRLTVL.

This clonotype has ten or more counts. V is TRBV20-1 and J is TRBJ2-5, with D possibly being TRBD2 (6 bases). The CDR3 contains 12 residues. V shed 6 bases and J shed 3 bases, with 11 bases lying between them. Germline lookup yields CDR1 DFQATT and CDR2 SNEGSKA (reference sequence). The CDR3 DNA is TGCAGTGCGCGGCGACTAGAAGAGACCCAGTACTTC. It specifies CSARRLEETQYF.

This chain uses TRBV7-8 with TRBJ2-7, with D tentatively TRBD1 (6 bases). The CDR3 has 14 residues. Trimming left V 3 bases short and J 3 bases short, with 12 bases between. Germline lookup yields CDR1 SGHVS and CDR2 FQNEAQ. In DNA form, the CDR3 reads TGTGCCAGCAGCTTCGGAAGGGGGTTCTACGAGCAGTACGTC. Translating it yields CASSFGRGFYEQYV.

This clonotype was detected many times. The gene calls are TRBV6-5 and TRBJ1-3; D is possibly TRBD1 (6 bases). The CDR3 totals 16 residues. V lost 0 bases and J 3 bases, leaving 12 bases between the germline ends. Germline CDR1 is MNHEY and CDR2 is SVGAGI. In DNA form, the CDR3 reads TGTGCCAGCAGTTACTCGCCAGGGGCCCTTGGAAACACCATATATTTT. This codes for CASSYSPGALGNTIYF.

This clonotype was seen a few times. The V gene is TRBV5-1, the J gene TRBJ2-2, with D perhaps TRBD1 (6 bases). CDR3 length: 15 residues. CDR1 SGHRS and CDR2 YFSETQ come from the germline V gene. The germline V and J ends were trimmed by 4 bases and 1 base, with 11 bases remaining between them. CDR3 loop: CASSLGQRNTGELFF. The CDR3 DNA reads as TGCGCCAGCAGCCTCGGACAGAGGAACACCGGGGAGCTGTTTTTT.

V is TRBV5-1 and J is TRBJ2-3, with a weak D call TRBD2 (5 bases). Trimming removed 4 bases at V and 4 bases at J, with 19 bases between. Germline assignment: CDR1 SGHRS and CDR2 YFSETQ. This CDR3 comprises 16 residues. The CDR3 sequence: CASSQGRGPVADTQYF. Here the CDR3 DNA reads TGCGCCAGCAGCCAAGGACGAGGGCCGGTCGCAGATACGCAGTATTTT. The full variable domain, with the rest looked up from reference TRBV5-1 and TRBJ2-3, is KAGVTQTPRYLIKTRGQQVTLSCSPISGHRSVSWYQQTPGQGLQFLFEYFSETQRNKGNFPGRFSGRQFSNSRSEMNVSTLELGDSALYLCASSQGRGPVADTQYFGPGTRLTVL.

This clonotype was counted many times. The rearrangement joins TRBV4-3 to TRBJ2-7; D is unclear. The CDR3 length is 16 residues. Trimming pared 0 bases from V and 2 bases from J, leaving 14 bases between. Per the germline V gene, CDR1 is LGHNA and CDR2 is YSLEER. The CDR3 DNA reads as TGCGCCAGCAGCCAAGATCTTAGTTCCGCCCCCTACGAGCAGTACTTC. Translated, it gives CASSQDLSSAPYEQYF.

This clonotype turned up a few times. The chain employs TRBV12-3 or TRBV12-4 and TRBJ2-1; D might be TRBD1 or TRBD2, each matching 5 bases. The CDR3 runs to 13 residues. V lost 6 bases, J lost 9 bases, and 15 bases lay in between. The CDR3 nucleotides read TGTGCCAGCAGCAATCAGGCTGGGGGTGAGCAGTTCTTC. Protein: CASSNQAGGEQFF.

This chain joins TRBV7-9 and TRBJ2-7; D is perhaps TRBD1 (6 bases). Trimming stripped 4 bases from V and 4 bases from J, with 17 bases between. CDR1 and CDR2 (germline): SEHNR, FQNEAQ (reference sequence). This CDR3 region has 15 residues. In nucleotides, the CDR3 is TGTGCCAGCAGCTCCCATACTTCGACAGGTTACGAGCAGTACTTC. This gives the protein CASSSHTSTGYEQYF.

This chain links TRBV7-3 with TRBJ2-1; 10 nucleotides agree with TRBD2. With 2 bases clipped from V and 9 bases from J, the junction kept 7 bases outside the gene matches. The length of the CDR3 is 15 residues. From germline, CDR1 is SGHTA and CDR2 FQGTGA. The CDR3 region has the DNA TGTGCCAGCAGCTTAGGGACTAGCGTAGGTGGTGAGCAGTTCTTC. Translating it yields CASSLGTSVGGEQFF.

The CDR3 DNA is TGCAGCGTGTCGGGACAGGGGGCAGGAAAACTGTTTTTT. It is translated as CSVSGQGAGKLFF. The V call is TRBV29-1, the J call TRBJ1-4, with 12 bases that match TRBD1. The CDR3 covers 13 residues. J lost 10 bases, V lost 6 bases, and 6 bases had no gene match. Per the germline V gene, CDR1 is SQVTM and CDR2 is ANQGSEA.

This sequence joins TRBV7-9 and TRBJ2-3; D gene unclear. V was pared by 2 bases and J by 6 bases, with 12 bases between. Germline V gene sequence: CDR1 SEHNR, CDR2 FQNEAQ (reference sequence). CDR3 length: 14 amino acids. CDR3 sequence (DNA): TGTGCCAGCAGCTTACCTGTGCGGTCGGATACGCAGTATTTT. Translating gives CASSLPVRSDTQYF.

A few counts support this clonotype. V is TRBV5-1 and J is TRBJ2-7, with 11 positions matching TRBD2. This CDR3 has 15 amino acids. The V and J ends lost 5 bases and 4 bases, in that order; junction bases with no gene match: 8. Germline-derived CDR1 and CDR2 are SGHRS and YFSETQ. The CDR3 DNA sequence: TGCGCCAGCAGTTTTGGTACTAGCGGGAGTTACGAGCAGTACTTC. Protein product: CASSFGTSGSYEQYF.

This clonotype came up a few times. The CDR3 sequence is CASSSDPGLAGGPAYNEQFF. The DNA of the CDR3 is TGTGCCAGCAGCTCAGACCCGGGACTAGCGGGAGGGCCAGCCTACAATGAGCAGTTCTTC. The rearrangement uses TRBV7-9 and TRBJ2-1; 16 positions match TRBD2. The V gene end was trimmed by 4 bases and the J gene end by 2 bases; junction bases not matched to a gene: 11. This CDR3 is 20 amino acids long. Germline loops: CDR1 SEHNR, CDR2 FQNEAQ (reference sequence).

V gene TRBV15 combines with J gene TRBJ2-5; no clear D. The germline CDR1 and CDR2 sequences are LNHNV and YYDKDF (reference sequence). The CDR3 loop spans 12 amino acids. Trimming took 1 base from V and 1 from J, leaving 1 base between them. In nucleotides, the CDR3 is TGTGCCACCAGCAGAGTCCAAGAGACCCAGTACTTC. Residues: CATSRVQETQYF.

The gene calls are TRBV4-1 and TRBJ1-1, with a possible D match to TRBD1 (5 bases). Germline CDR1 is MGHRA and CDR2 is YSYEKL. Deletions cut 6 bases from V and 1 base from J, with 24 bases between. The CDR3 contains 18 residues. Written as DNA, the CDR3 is TGCGCCAGCAGTCGACACGGGGGTTTGACCCCCGGGAACACTGAAGCTTTCTTT. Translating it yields CASSRHGGLTPGNTEAFF.

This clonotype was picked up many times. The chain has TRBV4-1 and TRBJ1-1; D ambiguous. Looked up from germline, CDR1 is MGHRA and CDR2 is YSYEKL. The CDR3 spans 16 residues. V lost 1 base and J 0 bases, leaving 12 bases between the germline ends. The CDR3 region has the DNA TGCGCCAGCAGCCAAGTAGCAGCCTCTATGAACACTGAAGCTTTCTTT. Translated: CASSQVAASMNTEAFF.

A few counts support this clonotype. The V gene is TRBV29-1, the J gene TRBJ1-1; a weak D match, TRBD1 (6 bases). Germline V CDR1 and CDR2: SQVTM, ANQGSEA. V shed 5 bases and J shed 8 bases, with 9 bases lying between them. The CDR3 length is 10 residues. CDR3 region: CSVHREEAFF. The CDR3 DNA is TGCAGCGTTCACAGGGAGGAAGCTTTCTTT.

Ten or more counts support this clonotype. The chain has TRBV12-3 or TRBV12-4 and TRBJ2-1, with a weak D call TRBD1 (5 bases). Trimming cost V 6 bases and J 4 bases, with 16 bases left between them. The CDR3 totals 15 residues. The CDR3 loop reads CASSRRVGLYNEQFF. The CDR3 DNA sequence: TGTGCCAGCAGCCGCCGGGTGGGGCTTTACAATGAGCAGTTCTTC.

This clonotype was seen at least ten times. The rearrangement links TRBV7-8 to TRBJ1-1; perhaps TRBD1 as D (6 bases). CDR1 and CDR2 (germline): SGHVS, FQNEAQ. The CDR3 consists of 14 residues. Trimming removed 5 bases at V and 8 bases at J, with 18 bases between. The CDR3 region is CASSRQGKGLEAFF. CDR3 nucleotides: TGTGCCAGCAGCAGGCAGGGGAAAGGGTTGGAAGCTTTCTTT.

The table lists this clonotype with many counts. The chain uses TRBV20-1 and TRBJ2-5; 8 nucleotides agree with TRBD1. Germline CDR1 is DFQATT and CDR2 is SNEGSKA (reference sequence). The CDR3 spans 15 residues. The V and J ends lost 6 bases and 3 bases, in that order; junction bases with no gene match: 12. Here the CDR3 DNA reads TGCAGTGCCAGAAGAGGGCAGGGGGCAAAAGAGACCCAGTACTTC. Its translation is CSARRGQGAKETQYF.